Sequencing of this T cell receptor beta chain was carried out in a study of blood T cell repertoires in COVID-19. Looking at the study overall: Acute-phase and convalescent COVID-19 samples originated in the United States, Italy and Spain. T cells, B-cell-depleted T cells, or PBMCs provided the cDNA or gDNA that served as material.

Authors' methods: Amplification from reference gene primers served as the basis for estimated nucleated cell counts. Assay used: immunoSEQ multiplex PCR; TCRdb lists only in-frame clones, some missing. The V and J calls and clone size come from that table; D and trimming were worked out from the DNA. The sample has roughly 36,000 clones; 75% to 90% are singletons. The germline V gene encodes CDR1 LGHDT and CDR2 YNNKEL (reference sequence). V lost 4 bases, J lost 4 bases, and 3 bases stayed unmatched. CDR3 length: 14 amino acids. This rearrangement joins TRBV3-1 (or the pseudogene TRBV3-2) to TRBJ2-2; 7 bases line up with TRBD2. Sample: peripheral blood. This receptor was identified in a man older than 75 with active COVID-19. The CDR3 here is CASSPGTTTGELFF. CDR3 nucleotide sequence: TGTGCCAGCAGCCCCGGGACTACCACCGGGGAGCTGTTTTTT.